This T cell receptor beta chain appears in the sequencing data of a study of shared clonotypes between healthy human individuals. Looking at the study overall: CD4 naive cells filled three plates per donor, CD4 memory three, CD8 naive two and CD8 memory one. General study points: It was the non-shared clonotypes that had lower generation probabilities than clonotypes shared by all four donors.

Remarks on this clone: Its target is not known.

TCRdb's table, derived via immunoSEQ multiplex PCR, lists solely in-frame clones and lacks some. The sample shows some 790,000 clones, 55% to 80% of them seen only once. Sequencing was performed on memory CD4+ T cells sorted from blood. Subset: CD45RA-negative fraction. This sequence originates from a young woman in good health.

CDR3 DNA: TGTGCCAGCTCACCACAGGGGCCTCAAAAGGGTGGCTACACCTTC. Translation gives CASSPQGPQKGGYTF. The V gene is TRBV18, the J gene TRBJ1-2, with D perhaps matching TRBD1 (5 bases). The CDR3 length is 15 residues. CDR1 KGHSH and CDR2 LQKENI come from the germline V gene. V lost 1 base and J lost 7, with 16 bases in between.